The following is a TCR beta chain sequence with its context. Its matching antigen is unknown. The entry originates in a study of shared clonotypes between healthy human individuals. Regarding the study as a whole: It was only blood that was sampled, and tissue repertoires likely differ.

Trimming pared 3 bases from V and 6 bases from J, leaving 18 bases between. Germline CDR1 is MNHEY and CDR2 is SMNVEV (reference sequence). This CDR3 has 16 amino acids. Naive CD8 cells, CD45RO-negative and positively selected for CCR7, excluded terminally differentiated effector memory CD45RA+ cells. Assay: immunoSEQ multiplex PCR; the TCRdb copy retains only in-frame clones and omits some. Seen here are over 800,000 clones, 92% observed once, and the top ten hold more than 20%. Sequencing used naive CD8+ T cells sorted from blood. This sequence was found in a young man in good health. The chain couples TRBV27 to TRBJ2-1, with a possible D match to TRBD2 (5 bases). CDR3 amino acids: CASSFFGQEVGNEQFF. The CDR3 DNA sequence: TGTGCCAGCAGTTTTTTTGGGCAGGAGGTCGGCAATGAGCAGTTCTTC.